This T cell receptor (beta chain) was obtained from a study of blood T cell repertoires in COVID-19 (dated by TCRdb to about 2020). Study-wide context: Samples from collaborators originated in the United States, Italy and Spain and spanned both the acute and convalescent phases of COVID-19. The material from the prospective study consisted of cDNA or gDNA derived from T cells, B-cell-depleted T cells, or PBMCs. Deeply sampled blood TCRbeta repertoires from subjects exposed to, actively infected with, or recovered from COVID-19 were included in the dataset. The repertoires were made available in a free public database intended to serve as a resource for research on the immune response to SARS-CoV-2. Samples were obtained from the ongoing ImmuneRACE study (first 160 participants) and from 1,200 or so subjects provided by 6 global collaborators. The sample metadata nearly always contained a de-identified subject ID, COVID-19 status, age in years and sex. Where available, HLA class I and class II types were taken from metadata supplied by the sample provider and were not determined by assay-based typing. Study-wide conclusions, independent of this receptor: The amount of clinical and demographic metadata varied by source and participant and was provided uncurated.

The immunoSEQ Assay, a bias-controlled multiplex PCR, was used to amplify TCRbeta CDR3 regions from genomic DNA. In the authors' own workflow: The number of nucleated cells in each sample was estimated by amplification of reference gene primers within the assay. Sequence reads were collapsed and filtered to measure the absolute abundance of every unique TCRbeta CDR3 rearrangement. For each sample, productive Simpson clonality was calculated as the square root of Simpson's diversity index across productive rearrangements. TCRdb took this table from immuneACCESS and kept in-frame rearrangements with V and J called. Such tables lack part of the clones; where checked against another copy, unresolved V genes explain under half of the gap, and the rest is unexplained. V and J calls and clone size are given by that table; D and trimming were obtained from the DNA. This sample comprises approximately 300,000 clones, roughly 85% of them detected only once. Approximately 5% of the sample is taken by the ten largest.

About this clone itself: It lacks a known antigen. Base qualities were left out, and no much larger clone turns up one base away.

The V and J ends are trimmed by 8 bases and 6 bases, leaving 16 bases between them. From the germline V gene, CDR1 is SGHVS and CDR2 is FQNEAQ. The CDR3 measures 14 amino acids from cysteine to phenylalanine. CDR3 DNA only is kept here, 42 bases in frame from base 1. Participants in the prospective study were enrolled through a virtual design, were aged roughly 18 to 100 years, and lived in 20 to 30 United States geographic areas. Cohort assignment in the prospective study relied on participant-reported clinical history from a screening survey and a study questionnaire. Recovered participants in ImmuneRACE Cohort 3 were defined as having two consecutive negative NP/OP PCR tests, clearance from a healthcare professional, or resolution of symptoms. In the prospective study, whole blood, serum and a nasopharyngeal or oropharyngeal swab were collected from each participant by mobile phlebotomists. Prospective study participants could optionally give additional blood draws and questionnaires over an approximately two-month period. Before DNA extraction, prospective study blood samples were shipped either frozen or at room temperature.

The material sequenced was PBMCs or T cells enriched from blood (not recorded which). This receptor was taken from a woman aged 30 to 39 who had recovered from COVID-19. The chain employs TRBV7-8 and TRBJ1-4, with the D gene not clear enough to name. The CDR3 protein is CASRSREQDEKLFF. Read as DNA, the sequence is TGTGCCAGCCGGTCCCGCGAGCAAGATGAAAAACTGTTTTTT.